A selection of T cell receptor beta chains follows, all from one sample in a study of blood T cells in healthy people across ages. TCRdb passed the 5' RACE reads through MiXCR, listing each CDR3 protein once. The table shows about 930,000 distinct CDR3 sequences, with under 35% occurring only once. The sample was also linked to a second study, of T cells of mothers and their children.

Sequenced: blood. These receptors all come from a middle-aged woman in good health. CDR3s include the opening cysteine and the closing phenylalanine or tryptophan. The D gene is left open where the match is weak. The size field is filled for only some rows; it gives once, few, many or a size class.

size	V	J	D	CDR3	DNA
few	TRBV27	TRBJ2-3	TRBD2	CASLPSGGFTDTQYF	TGTGCCAGCCTTCCTAGCGGGGGGTTCACAGATACGCAGTATTTT
NA	TRBV14	TRBJ2-4	NA	CASSRIGNIQYF	TGTGCCAGCAGCCGGATCGGGAACATTCAGTACTTC
NA	TRBV6-2/TRBV6-3	TRBJ1-5	NA	CATDRDGSNQPQHF	TGTGCCACCGATCGGGACGGAAGCAATCAGCCCCAGCATTTT
few	TRBV5-1	TRBJ1-1	NA	CASRKEGQTEAFF	TGCGCCAGCAGAAAGGAGGGACAAACTGAAGCTTTCTTT
once	TRBV3-1	TRBJ2-3	NA	CASSQGGTATDTQYF	TGTGCCAGCAGCCAAGGAGGCACAGCCACAGATACGCAGTATTTT
NA	TRBV5-1	TRBJ2-5	TRBD2	CASSLEFGTSGVETQYF	TGCGCCAGCAGCTTGGAATTCGGGACTAGCGGGGTAGAGACCCAGTACTTC
NA	TRBV5-1	TRBJ2-2	NA	CASSLASAGTGELFF	TGCGCCAGCAGCTTGGCATCGGCAGGCACCGGGGAGCTGTTTTTT
NA	TRBV5-1	TRBJ2-1	NA	CASSWTQNNDNEQFF	TGCGCCAGCAGCTGGACGCAGAATAACGACAATGAGCAGTTCTTC
NA	TRBV5-1	TRBJ2-5	NA	CAGSFGLRETQYF	TGCGCCGGCAGCTTTGGGTTACGAGAGACCCAGTACTTC
NA	TRBV27	TRBJ1-2	NA	CASSFKGGRYGYTF	TGTGCCAGCAGTTTCAAAGGGGGGCGGTATGGCTACACCTTC
few	TRBV7-9	TRBJ2-5	NA	CASSFGGGNEQYF	TGTGCCAGCAGCTTCGGAGGGGGCAATGAGCAGTACTTC
NA	TRBV20-1	TRBJ2-3	TRBD2	CSARLAGGLRSTDTQYF	TGCAGTGCTAGACTAGCGGGGGGGCTTCGTAGCACAGATACGCAGTATTTT
many	TRBV18	TRBJ2-5	TRBD1	CASSLGQGRETQYF	TGTGCCAGCTCACTGGGACAGGGGCGAGAGACCCAGTACTTC
few	TRBV7-8	TRBJ2-7	NA	CASSYLTGPHEQYF	TGTGCCAGCAGCTATCTCACAGGGCCCCACGAGCAGTACTTC
NA	TRBV20-1	TRBJ2-5	TRBD2	CSANPVTSENQETQYF	TGCAGTGCTAACCCGGTGACTAGCGAAAATCAAGAGACCCAGTACTTC
many	TRBV5-5	TRBJ2-3	NA	CASRFRDSNTDTQYF	TGTGCCAGCAGATTCCGGGACTCCAACACAGATACGCAGTATTTT
NA	TRBV5-1	TRBJ2-5	NA	CASSADETQYF	TGCGCCAGCAGCGCAGATGAGACCCAGTACTTC
many	TRBV7-6	TRBJ1-2	NA	CASSQDSHYGYTF	TGTGCCAGCAGCCAGGACAGCCACTATGGCTACACCTTC
NA	TRBV20-1	TRBJ2-7	NA	CSARGQGLVSDEQYF	TGCAGTGCTAGGGGGCAGGGGCTCGTCTCCGACGAGCAGTACTTC
few	TRBV12-3/TRBV12-4	TRBJ1-1	NA	CASSLALRGAEAFF	TGTGCCAGCAGTTTAGCGTTACGGGGGGCCGAAGCTTTCTTT
many	TRBV7-2	TRBJ2-7	TRBD2	CASSLAHSGGAPYEQYF	TGTGCCAGCAGCTTAGCGCACAGCGGGGGGGCCCCCTACGAGCAGTACTTC
NA	TRBV20-1	TRBJ1-1	TRBD1	CSARGDRHYLDTEAFF	TGCAGTGCAAGAGGGGACAGGCATTACTTGGACACTGAAGCTTTCTTT
few	TRBV6-1	TRBJ2-4	TRBD2	CASSETSGMTAKNIQYF	TGTGCCAGCAGTGAGACTAGCGGGATGACGGCCAAAAACATTCAGTACTTC
NA	TRBV5-1	TRBJ2-3	TRBD1	CASSLGQGHGDTQYF	TGCGCCAGCAGCTTGGGACAGGGGCACGGAGATACGCAGTATTTT